Given below is one T cell receptor beta chain in context. As yet, its antigen is unknown. The germline gene is not matched at one end of the junction; a read error may be the cause. The identical CDR3 is also encoded by other nucleotide sequences in the sample. The PCR was carried out with 60 Vbeta primers and 13 Jbeta primers. Sequencing used immunoSEQ multiplex PCR; TCRdb keeps in-frame clones, though not all of them. This sample has under 150,000 clones, with 65% to 90% found just once. The data originate from a study of cytomegalovirus exposure and HLA in healthy donors. Study-wide points: TCR beta sequences numbering fewer than 20,000 were associated with HLA alleles at 0.05 false discovery rate in a later analysis.

This CDR3 region has 16 residues. CDR1 is SNHLY, CDR2 FYNNEI, per germline. The source of this sequence is a man aged 50 to 59 in good health and CMV-seronegative. The rearrangement joins TRBV2 to TRBJ1-6; no firm D call. The material sequenced was PBMCs. The CDR3 loop is CASSGPGSSYNSPLHF. The DNA of the CDR3 is TGTGCCAGCAGTGGCCCCGGGAGCTCCTATAATTCCCCCCTCCACTTT.